This T cell receptor (beta chain) was profiled in a study of T-cell reconstitution after alpha-beta-depleted transplantation in children (TCRdb year 2016). A note on the overall study: Using TCR repertoire profiling, the study followed T-cell immune reconstitution in a quantitative way in children after TCRalphabeta/CD19-depleted allogeneic hematopoietic cell transplantation.

The CDR3 contains 14 residues, cysteine and phenylalanine counted. CDR3 DNA is the only sequence kept; it has 42 bases, read in frame from the first base. A distance of 24 bases separates the germline ends of V and J, which lose 6 bases and 9 bases respectively. CDR1 is given as DFQATT and CDR2 as SNEGSKA, both from the germline V gene (reference sequence). General findings and caveats noted by the study authors: In some patients, the high TCRbeta diversity seen at day 60 was put down to recipient T cells and intrathymic progenitors that had survived conditioning. Over the following months the frequencies of hyperexpanded clones went down, and after one year T-cell counts and TCRbeta diversity were mostly credited to newly produced T cells. The apparently early recovery of alphabetaT-cell counts about two months after transplant reportedly depended on only several hundred rapidly expanded clones that came from non-depleted graft cells.

Regarding this clonotype: Its antigen remains undetermined. Qualities for individual bases were not recorded, and no much larger clone is one base off.

Explained via the paper, the treatment or condition label denotes: allogeneic hematopoietic cell transplantation with graft depleted of TCRalphabeta T cells and CD19 B cells. The children who served as transplant recipients had been given grafts of TCRalphabeta/CD19-depleted allogeneic hematopoietic cells. Receptor amplification or capture employed PCR. This sample was sequenced with an Illumina HiSeq 2500. TCR library preparation used molecular barcoding, with unique molecular identifiers applied to normalize quantification of the TCRbeta repertoire. TCRdb trimmed the raw reads at Q25, called clones with MiXCR and kept productive beta chains. Every distinct CDR3 protein forms one entry, paired with its most common genes and DNA. The sample contains about 500,000 distinct CDR3 sequences, over 10% of them found a single time. The ten largest clones take up around 13% of the sample.

The chain uses TRBV20-1 and TRBJ2-7; TRBD2 might be the D gene, on 6 matching bases. The receptor comes from a female patient aged 2 to 10 who had a stem cell transplant for aplastic anemia, so the T cells may come from the graft donor. The sample in question was PBMCs, mostly from graft donor cells, obtained 180 days after TCRalphabeta/CD19-depleted stem cell transplant. CDR3 sequence: CSANRDFLHLGQYF. The DNA sequence follows: TGCAGTGCAAACCGGGACTTCCTCCACCTAGGGCAGTACTTC.